Shown below are 16 T cell receptor beta chains from a single sample sequenced in a study of shared clonotypes between healthy human individuals. Using immunoSEQ multiplex PCR, the repertoire was profiled, and TCRdb retains in-frame clones only, with some absent. The table records over a million clones, around 95% of them present only once. Sequenced material: naive CD4+ T cells sorted from blood. Regarding subset: CD45RA+ positively selected. The receptors shown here come from a man aged 25-40 years in good health.

V and J are TRBV7-3 and TRBJ1-3; maybe TRBD1 (5 bases). The ends were cut back, 5 bases at V and 0 bases at J, with 8 bases in the middle. Germline assignment: CDR1 SGHTA and CDR2 FQGTGA. The CDR3 consists of 14 residues. This chain's CDR3 is CASSPTGSGNTIYF. CDR3 sequence (DNA): TGTGCCAGCAGCCCAACAGGCTCTGGAAACACCATATATTTT.

In nucleotides, the CDR3 is TGCGCCAGCAGCATGGGGACTAGACCCTACGAGCAGTACTTC. It specifies CASSMGTRPYEQYF. The V gene is TRBV5-1, the J gene TRBJ2-7; TRBD2 matches at 8 bases. CDR1 is SGHRS and CDR2 is YFSETQ in the germline V gene. After removal of 4 bases from V and 2 bases from J, the junction contained 5 bases not matched to a gene. The CDR3 consists of 14 residues.

V gene TRBV7-9 combines with J gene TRBJ1-4, with 8 bases that match TRBD1. Germline CDR1 reads SEHNR; CDR2 reads FQNEAQ (reference sequence). Germline trimming cut 2 bases from V and 8 bases from J; bases unmatched to any gene: 4. CDR3 length: 14 residues. The CDR3: CASSLPGQAEKLFF. The CDR3 DNA reads as TGTGCCAGCAGCTTACCGGGACAGGCAGAAAAACTGTTTTTT.

Here the CDR3 DNA reads TGTGCCAATCGGCCGTCCTGGGGCAATGAGCAGTTCTTC. Translation gives CANRPSWGNEQFF. V is TRBV6-1 and J is TRBJ2-1; D unresolved. The V gene's germline CDR1 is MNHNS and CDR2 SASEGT. Trimming removed 10 bases from V and 6 bases from J, with 16 bases in between. This CDR3 is built from 13 residues.

The rearrangement links TRBV19 to TRBJ1-5, with no clear D. Germline V gene sequence: CDR1 LNHDA, CDR2 SQIVND (reference sequence). V lost 0 bases and J lost 0, with 6 bases in between. The CDR3 covers 15 residues. The chain's CDR3 is CASSIDGPSNQPQHF. Here the CDR3 DNA reads TGTGCCAGTAGTATAGACGGCCCTAGCAATCAGCCCCAGCATTTT.

The chain employs TRBV7-6 and TRBJ1-5, with a weak D call TRBD1 (5 bases). CDR3 size: 16 residues. Germline values: CDR1 SGHVS, CDR2 FNYEAQ. V was trimmed by 1 base and J by 2 bases, leaving 12 bases between them. The CDR3 protein is CASSLGVPGGNQPQHF. The CDR3 bases are TGTGCCAGCAGCTTAGGGGTTCCGGGGGGCAATCAGCCCCAGCATTTT.

This clone is a singleton in its sample. This chain uses TRBV5-5 with TRBJ1-2; D may be TRBD1 (6 bases). Germline lookup yields CDR1 SGHKS and CDR2 YYEKEE (reference sequence). CDR3 length: 19 amino acids. Trimming took off 0 bases at V and 0 bases at J, with 21 bases between the two ends. DNA of the CDR3: TGTGCCAGCAGCTTGGGACTCAGGGGCCCGAGGATTACTAACTATGGCTACACCTTC. Its translation is CASSLGLRGPRITNYGYTF.

The rearrangement links TRBV10-1 to TRBJ2-2; D is uncertain. The V gene lost 3 bases and the J gene lost 7 bases, with 6 bases spanning the gap. Germline values: CDR1 WNHNN, CDR2 SYGVQD (reference sequence). The CDR3 loop spans 12 amino acids. The CDR3 reads CASSDPNGELFF. The CDR3 coding sequence is TGCGCCAGCAGTGATCCAAACGGGGAGCTGTTTTTT.

V usage is TRBV7-9 and J usage is TRBJ2-7; 11 nucleotides line up with TRBD1. V dropped 8 bases and J dropped 3; count of bases not matched to a gene: 3. The CDR3 covers 13 residues. Germline V lookup: CDR1 SEHNR, CDR2 FQNEAQ (reference sequence). The CDR3 sequence is CASGGTGGYEQYF. The CDR3 DNA reads as TGTGCCAGCGGCGGGACAGGGGGCTACGAGCAGTACTTC.

V gene TRBV11-2 combines with J gene TRBJ2-3; the match to TRBD2 covers 10 bases. Germline V CDR1 and CDR2: SGHAT, FQNNGV. V lost 5 bases to trimming and J lost 2 bases; unmatched junction nucleotides: 4. The CDR3 extends over 15 amino acids. CDR3 DNA sequence: TGTGCCAGCAGCCGGACTAGCGGTTACACAGATACGCAGTATTTT. Its translation: CASSRTSGYTDTQYF.

This rearrangement joins TRBV5-1 to TRBJ2-5, with D possibly matching TRBD2 (6 bases). Germline CDR1 SGHRS, CDR2 YFSETQ. Trimming pared 3 bases from V and 7 bases from J, leaving 10 bases between. This CDR3 region has 12 residues. CDR3 sequence: CASSYPEGTQYF. The CDR3 nucleotides read TGCGCCAGCAGCTACCCGGAGGGGACCCAGTACTTC.

The V and J genes are TRBV28 and TRBJ1-4; D not certain. Between the trimmed V and J ends, which lost 6 bases and 9 bases, there was a span of 11 bases. The CDR3 totals 12 residues. Germline V lookup: CDR1 MDHEN, CDR2 SYDVKM. The CDR3 sequence: CASSPTGQKLFF. For the CDR3, the DNA is TGTGCCAGCAGCCCCACCGGTCAAAAACTGTTTTTT.

The chain is built from TRBV9 and TRBJ2-7, with 11 bases matching TRBD2. Germline assignment: CDR1 SGDLS and CDR2 YYNGEE. Germline trimming cut 4 bases from V and 2 bases from J; bases unmatched to any gene: 5. The CDR3 has 15 residues. The CDR3 loop reads CASSISGRAPYEQYF. In nucleotides, the CDR3 is TGTGCCAGCAGCATTAGCGGGAGGGCCCCCTACGAGCAGTACTTC. Looking up the rest from reference TRBV9 and TRBJ2-7 gives the full variable domain: DSGVTQTPKHLITATGQRVTLRCSPRSGDLSVYWYQQSLDQGLQFLIQYYNGEERAKGNILERFSAQQFPDLHSELNLSSLELGDSALYFCASSISGRAPYEQYFGPGTRLTVT.

The rearrangement uses TRBV6-1 and TRBJ2-2; 12 bases line up with TRBD2. Germline values: CDR1 MNHNS, CDR2 SASEGT. The junction had 8 bases not matched to a gene; V was cut back by 8 bases and J by 7 bases. This CDR3 region has 15 residues. DNA for the CDR3: TGTGCCAGCCAGCTAGCGGGAGGGCCGAGCGGGGAGCTGTTTTTT. Translation gives CASQLAGGPSGELFF.

This clone was detected once. The chain uses TRBV4-1 and TRBJ2-7; D uncertain. Trimming left V 4 bases short and J 3 bases short, with 16 bases between. The CDR3 is made up of 15 amino acids. Germline V lookup: CDR1 MGHRA, CDR2 YSYEKL. This chain's CDR3 is CASSPTDLTGYEQYF. CDR3 bases: TGCGCCAGCAGCCCTACTGACTTAACCGGCTACGAGCAGTACTTC.

The rearrangement links TRBV27 to TRBJ1-4, with 8 nucleotides matching TRBD1. Per the germline V gene, CDR1 is MNHEY and CDR2 is SMNVEV (reference sequence). J gave up 8 bases and V 2 bases, and 10 bases lay outside the gene matches. The CDR3 runs 16 residues. The CDR3 sequence: CASSLRPRGLGEKLFF. CDR3 DNA: TGTGCCAGCAGTTTAAGGCCCAGGGGGCTAGGGGAAAAACTGTTTTTT.